This TCR beta chain was sequenced in a study of STAT5B mutations in CD4+ large granular lymphocyte leukemia. Study-wide points: Compared with healthy controls (2/35), patient top clones favored TRBV06 (8/27). Main leukemic clonotypes were patient-specific, but 20% to 25% appeared at low frequency elsewhere.

Concerning this clone itself: Its matching antigen is unknown.

The ends were cut back, 1 base at V and 1 base at J, with 6 bases in the middle. CDR3 length: 14 amino acids. Germline CDR1 is SGHTA and CDR2 is FQGTGA. Produced via immunoSEQ multiplex PCR; TCRdb's table is partial and in-frame only. The table shows 30,000 to 40,000 clones, with 70% to 90% occurring only once. Sequenced input: CD4+ T cells from blood buffy coats. The chain carries TRBV7-3 and TRBJ2-3; D not certain. The sequence came from a human donor in good health. CDR3 in amino acids: CASSLRAGTDTQYF. The CDR3 bases are TGTGCCAGCAGCTTAAGAGCCGGCACAGATACGCAGTATTTT. The entire variable domain, with the rest obtained from reference TRBV7-3 and TRBJ2-3, is as follows: GAGVSQTPSNKVTEKGKYVELRCDPISGHTALYWYRQSLGQGPEFLIYFQGTGAADDSGLPNDRFFAVRPEGSVSTLKIQRTERGDSAVYLCASSLRAGTDTQYFGPGTRLTVL.